This TCR beta chain was observed in a study of blood T cell repertoires in COVID-19. Study-wide context: The United States, Italy and Spain provided the acute and convalescent COVID-19 samples.

In assigning cohorts, the study relied on participant-reported clinical history. Assay: immunoSEQ multiplex PCR; the TCRdb copy retains only in-frame clones and omits some. In the table there are 280,000 or so clones, 90% of which are singletons. The CDR3 is 13 amino acids. Trimming shortened V by 1 base and J by 5 bases, and 8 bases separated the two germline ends. Germline V gives CDR1 SGHNT, CDR2 YENEEA. The source material was PBMCs or T cells enriched from blood (not recorded which). The chain combines TRBV11-3 with TRBJ1-1, with a weak D call TRBD1 (5 bases). The TCR sequence derives from a young woman with acute COVID-19. CDR3 residues: CASSLVRTTEAFF. CDR3 DNA: TGTGCCAGCAGCTTAGTACGGACAACTGAAGCTTTCTTT.